The rows below give T cell receptor beta chains drawn from one sample of a study of blood T cell repertoires in COVID-19. Here immunoSEQ multiplex PCR was the method, and the copy in TCRdb shows in-frame clones only, minus some. The top ten hold 5% to 8.5% of the sample, which has approximately 390,000 clones, roughly 89% seen once. Sequenced input: peripheral blood. These receptors were collected from a man younger than 35 with active or convalescent COVID-19. Both conserved end residues are part of each CDR3.

V gene,J gene,CDR3 protein
TRBV7-9,TRBJ1-6,CASSLRSSSYNSPLHF
TRBV5-4,TRBJ1-3,CASKQGVSGNTIYF
TRBV9,TRBJ2-2,CARRGPRGAGGPGELFF
TRBV3-1/TRBV3-2,TRBJ2-2,CASSQDGRGQGARTGELFF
TRBV6-6,TRBJ2-7,CASQKNRGTLYEQYF
TRBV5-6,TRBJ2-7,CASSLGTYYEQYF
TRBV24-1,TRBJ1-2,CATSEFTAGHYGYTF
TRBV2,TRBJ1-2,CASSGWDDRRGYTF
TRBV11-3,TRBJ2-5,CASSLEKGAETQYF
TRBV7-3,TRBJ1-3,CASSLLGGIGNTIYF
TRBV14,TRBJ2-1,CASSQTSVTVSHDEQFF
TRBV7-2,TRBJ2-4,CASSAQGINIQYF
TRBV5-6,TRBJ1-1,CASSLLRQNTEAFF
TRBV7-2,TRBJ1-2,CASSRTGNNYGYTF
TRBV4-2,TRBJ2-3,CASSDQASGADTQYF
TRBV7-8,TRBJ1-1,CASSSNSGTGRTEAFF
TRBV24-1,TRBJ1-1,CATSDRTGRGEAFF
TRBV11-3,TRBJ1-1,CASSLGGLNTEAFF
TRBV29-1,TRBJ2-5,CSGDRGQETQYF
TRBV6-4,TRBJ2-2,CASSDPSSTGELFF
TRBV18,TRBJ1-1,CASSPSIGGARGTEAFF
TRBV7-9,TRBJ2-6,CASSFSSGANVLIF
TRBV6-5,TRBJ1-2,CASSYSIQNYGYTF
TRBV19,TRBJ2-7,CASSNSRRGDYEQYF
TRBV4-1,TRBJ1-1,CASSQEGTGSSFGTEAFF
TRBV14,TRBJ1-1,CASRGTAVMNTEAFF
TRBV6-5,TRBJ2-7,CASSRGQGASEQYF
TRBV9,TRBJ1-1,CASSPRDRNTEAFF
TRBV10-3,TRBJ1-1,CAIRSPTGEAFF
TRBV27,TRBJ2-7,CASSFQGSYEQYF
TRBV28,TRBJ2-5,CASSFAGMQETQYF
TRBV7-3,TRBJ1-1,CASSPDRGQAEAFF
TRBV7-2,TRBJ1-1,CASRFTGVPEAFF
TRBV5-1,TRBJ2-5,CASSSGTAQETQYF
TRBV27,TRBJ1-4,CASIKGVDEKLFF
TRBV24-1,TRBJ2-2,CATSDPRKNTGELFF
TRBV24-1,TRBJ1-2,CATSDRENYGYTF
TRBV7-3,TRBJ2-1,CASSFSINEQFF
TRBV10-3,TRBJ1-1,CAIRDPGTVEAFF
TRBV6-2/TRBV6-3,TRBJ2-5,CASSSMTSGVQETQYF
TRBV5-1,TRBJ1-4,CASSPGTGGEKLFF
TRBV7-9,TRBJ2-1,CASSPAKGSGPYNEQFF
TRBV29-1,TRBJ2-2,CGSYRNTGELFF
TRBV7-9,TRBJ2-1,CASSPETGAYNEQFF
TRBV28,TRBJ1-5,CASSLVGAIQGSNQPQHF
TRBV6-5,TRBJ1-2,CASRTSRGLVKGYTF
TRBV7-9,TRBJ1-2,CASSGGRGLGGYTF
TRBV7-3,TRBJ1-1,CASSLSGLTEAFF
TRBV19,TRBJ2-1,CASSITGGPYNEQFF
TRBV6-5,TRBJ1-4,CASSRLPPGEKLFF
TRBV5-4,TRBJ2-5,CASTTDRDSQETQYF
TRBV7-6,TRBJ2-1,CASFSYNNKGGEQFF